Below, 5 T cell receptor beta chains from the same sample are listed, as sequenced in a study of T cell changes during pregnancy in multiple sclerosis. This table comes from immunoSEQ multiplex PCR, and its TCRdb copy is limited to in-frame clones, with some not included. The data hold some 47,000 clones, with roughly 96% observed a single time. The starting material was peripheral blood, obtained in the second trimester of pregnancy. All receptors derive from a female donor with multiple sclerosis, enrolled in a pregnancy study.

This clone came up once. V usage is TRBV7-3 and J usage is TRBJ2-3; unclear D gene. The CDR3 covers 13 residues. V was trimmed by 5 bases and J by 6 bases, leaving 12 bases between them. Germline loops: CDR1 SGHTA, CDR2 FQGTGA. The CDR3 nucleotides read TGTGCCAGCAGCCGTACCACAGCCGATACGCAGTATTTT. The encoded protein is CASSRTTADTQYF.

The chain employs TRBV7-2 and TRBJ2-4; 8 bases agree with TRBD1. Germline V gene sequence: CDR1 SGHTA, CDR2 FQGNSA. The ends lost 3 bases at V and 1 base at J; junction bases unmatched: 5. There are 16 residues in the CDR3. CDR3 amino acids: CASSLAGGGAKNIQYF. The DNA for the CDR3 is TGTGCCAGCAGCTTGGCAGGGGGCGGGGCCAAAAACATTCAGTACTTC.

The chain carries TRBV9 and TRBJ2-7, with D possibly matching TRBD1 (6 bases). Trimming removed 0 bases at V and 5 bases at J, with 15 bases between. The CDR3 is made up of 15 amino acids. Germline assignment: CDR1 SGDLS and CDR2 YYNGEE. The DNA for the CDR3 is TGTGCCAGCAGCGTAGGGGCAGGGGAGTTCGACGAGCAGTACTTC. This encodes CASSVGAGEFDEQYF.

This clone has only one observation. V and J are TRBV10-3 and TRBJ2-3, with D tentatively TRBD1 (5 bases). Germline V lookup: CDR1 ENHRY, CDR2 SYGVKD. V lost 6 bases to trimming and J lost 4 bases, with 11 bases between them. The CDR3 runs 13 residues. CDR3 in DNA: TGTGCCATCAGAATGACAGCTCCAGATACGCAGTATTTT. Amino acids: CAIRMTAPDTQYF.

The V and J genes are TRBV7-6 and TRBJ1-2; 8 nucleotides match TRBD1. Per germline, CDR1 SGHVS and CDR2 FNYEAQ. The CDR3 loop spans 14 amino acids. The ends lost 5 bases at V and 4 bases at J; junction bases unmatched: 6. CDR3 sequence: CASSQGQGTYGYTF. CDR3 sequence (DNA): TGTGCCAGCAGCCAAGGACAGGGAACCTATGGCTACACCTTC.